Below are 26 T cell receptor beta chains sequenced from a single sample in a study of cytomegalovirus exposure and HLA in healthy donors. PCR used 60 Vbeta primers and 13 Jbeta primers. The table came from immunoSEQ multiplex PCR; TCRdb's copy has only in-frame clones and leaves some out. The table shows 150,000 to 200,000 clones, with 70% to 80% occurring only once. The source material was PBMCs. These receptor sequences come from a woman under 40 in good health and CMV-seropositive.

This chain links TRBV5-1 with TRBJ2-5, with 8 nucleotides matching TRBD2. The V gene's germline CDR1 is SGHRS and CDR2 YFSETQ. V was pared by 3 bases and J by 4 bases, with 8 bases of the junction left unmatched. CDR3 length: 15 amino acids. The CDR3 nucleotides are TGCGCCAGCAGCTACCAGCGGGAGAGCCCAGAGACCCAGTACTTC. Translating gives CASSYQRESPETQYF. Full variable domain (missing parts from reference TRBV5-1 and TRBJ2-5): KAGVTQTPRYLIKTRGQQVTLSCSPISGHRSVSWYQQTPGQGLQFLFEYFSETQRNKGNFPGRFSGRQFSNSRSEMNVSTLELGDSALYLCASSYQRESPETQYFGPGTRLLVL.

The chain carries TRBV30 and TRBJ2-6; D gene unclear. Trimming stripped 6 bases from V and 1 base from J, with 7 bases between. Germline values: CDR1 GTSNPN, CDR2 SVGIG (reference sequence). This CDR3 has 13 residues. The CDR3 loop is CACERSGANVLTF. The CDR3 region has the DNA TGTGCCTGCGAGAGGTCTGGGGCCAACGTCCTGACTTTC.

This clone was detected a few times. The chain couples TRBV6-5 to TRBJ1-2; no definite D call. The germline V gene encodes CDR1 MNHEY and CDR2 SVGAGI. The CDR3 is 14 amino acids. V lost 2 bases and J 8 bases, leaving 15 bases between the germline ends. In DNA form, the CDR3 reads TGTGCCAGCAGTTACATCGCGGGTTATGGAGGCTACACCTTC. Protein: CASSYIAGYGGYTF.

This clone appeared a few times. The gene calls are TRBV28 and TRBJ1-1, with D perhaps TRBD1 (6 bases). CDR3 size: 14 residues. Trimming left V 3 bases short and J 1 base short, with 9 bases between. Germline loops: CDR1 MDHEN, CDR2 SYDVKM. CDR3 protein: CASSFLDRNTEAFF. CDR3 bases: TGTGCCAGCAGTTTCTTGGACAGGAACACTGAAGCTTTCTTT.

The DNA for the CDR3 is TGTGCCAGCAGCTCTGTGGACCGGAGGCGTTACGAGCAGTACTTC. Translated, it gives CASSSVDRRRYEQYF. The chain links TRBV21-1 to TRBJ2-7; the table's D call, TRBD2, has no DNA check behind it. TRBV21-1 corresponds to a pseudogene. The CDR3 spans 15 residues.

The rearrangement joins TRBV6-5 to TRBJ1-2, with a weak D call TRBD1 (5 bases). The CDR3 has 14 residues. The V end lost 0 bases, the J end lost 5 bases, and 10 bases lay between the germline ends. Germline V gene lookup returns CDR1 MNHEY and CDR2 SVGAGI. CDR3 sequence (DNA): TGTGCCAGCAGTTACTCCTCGGGGGGGTATGGCTACACCTTC. This sequence encodes CASSYSSGGYGYTF.

CDR3 nucleotides: TGTGCCAGCAGTTTATCGGGGAGGATCTACGAGCAGTACTTC. This gives the protein CASSLSGRIYEQYF. This chain links TRBV27 with TRBJ2-7, with D possibly matching TRBD2 (6 bases). Germline CDR1 is MNHEY and CDR2 is SMNVEV (reference sequence). The V and J ends lost 0 bases and 3 bases respectively, with 9 bases between them. The CDR3 is 14 residues long.

The CDR3 is CASSLWLGTKETQYF. CDR3 bases: TGTGCCAGCAGTTTATGGCTTGGGACAAAAGAGACCCAGTACTTC. The rearrangement uses TRBV27 and TRBJ2-5; D possibly corresponds to TRBD1 (6 bases). Germline V gives CDR1 MNHEY, CDR2 SMNVEV (reference sequence). The CDR3 totals 15 residues. V shed 1 base and J shed 3 bases, with 12 bases lying between them.

A word on this clone: Other DNA sequences in the sample encode the same CDR3. V usage is TRBV2 and J usage is TRBJ2-7, with D uncertain. The CDR3 spans 12 residues. V was pared by 1 base and J by 4 bases, with 5 bases between. The germline CDR1 and CDR2 sequences are SNHLY and FYNNEI. The CDR3 bases are TGTGCCAGCAGTGAAGGTCCGTACGAGCAGTACTTC. Protein product: CASSEGPYEQYF.

V is TRBV4-2 and J is TRBJ1-2, with TRBD1 matching over 8 bases. CDR3 length: 16 amino acids. Germline-derived CDR1 and CDR2 are LGHNA and YNFKEQ. V was pared by 4 bases and J by 5 bases, with 12 bases of the junction left unmatched. CDR3 nucleotide sequence: TGTGCCAGCAGCCCAGACCCATCGGACAGGGTTTATGGCTACACCTTC. Translation gives CASSPDPSDRVYGYTF.

The chain is built from TRBV5-1 and TRBJ2-1, with TRBD1 as a possible D gene (6 bases). CDR1 is SGHRS, CDR2 YFSETQ, per germline. The germline V and J ends were trimmed by 6 bases and 0 bases, with 13 bases remaining between them. CDR3 length: 15 amino acids. The CDR3 region has the DNA TGCGCCAGCAAGCCCCAGGGGAGCTCCTACAATGAGCAGTTCTTC. It codes for CASKPQGSSYNEQFF.

This chain links TRBV5-1 with TRBJ1-5; D possibly corresponds to TRBD1 (5 bases). Germline V gives CDR1 SGHRS, CDR2 YFSETQ. The CDR3 runs 13 residues. The V end was cut by 5 bases, the J end by 3 bases, with 9 bases between. The CDR3 spells CASRQDDNQPQHF. In DNA form, the CDR3 reads TGCGCCAGCAGACAGGATGACAATCAGCCCCAGCATTTT.

This clone was found once. The chain links TRBV19 to TRBJ2-7; D is possibly TRBD2 (7 bases). The CDR3 covers 15 residues. From germline, CDR1 is LNHDA and CDR2 SQIVND (reference sequence). The V end was cut by 3 bases, the J end by 3 bases, with 15 bases between. The CDR3 is CASSMGGAVVYEQYF. As DNA, the CDR3 is TGTGCCAGTAGTATGGGGGGGGCAGTCGTCTACGAGCAGTACTTC.

The V and J genes are TRBV4-1 and TRBJ2-5; unclear D gene. Per germline, CDR1 MGHRA and CDR2 YSYEKL. The CDR3 extends over 14 amino acids. Trimming cost V 0 bases and J 4 bases, with 9 bases left between them. The CDR3 sequence: CASSQETGRETQYF. The CDR3 nucleotides are TGCGCCAGCAGCCAAGAAACCGGTCGAGAGACCCAGTACTTC.

The gene calls are TRBV10-3 and TRBJ1-5, with D possibly matching TRBD1 (6 bases). The germline gives CDR1 ENHRY, CDR2 SYGVKD. Between the trimmed V and J ends, which lost 4 bases and 5 bases, there was a span of 12 bases. CDR3 length equals 14 residues. As DNA, the CDR3 is TGTGCCATCAGTGGAGGGGGGAGGGATCAGCCCCAGCATTTT. Residues: CAISGGGRDQPQHF.

The chain carries TRBV20-1 and TRBJ2-7, with D perhaps TRBD2 (5 bases). V lost 3 bases and J lost 9, with 9 bases in between. The CDR3 runs 10 residues. Germline CDR1 reads DFQATT; CDR2 reads SNEGSKA (reference sequence). Here the CDR3 reads CSARSSTQYF. CDR3 DNA sequence: TGCAGTGCTAGGTCTAGCACGCAGTACTTC.

The chain carries TRBV9 and TRBJ2-7, with 7 bases aligning to TRBD1. CDR1 and CDR2 from the germline V gene are SGDLS and YYNGEE. Trimming cost V 4 bases and J 3 bases; bases outside gene matches: 7. The CDR3 is 14 amino acids. The CDR3 DNA is TGTGCCAGCAGCCCCCGGACAGGTATCTACGAGCAGTACTTC. Translated, it gives CASSPRTGIYEQYF.

The rearrangement joins TRBV4-3 to TRBJ2-5, with 16 bases lining up with TRBD2. CDR3 size: 16 residues. J gave up 5 bases and V 5 bases, and 5 bases lay outside the gene matches. From germline, CDR1 is LGHNA and CDR2 YSLEER. This CDR3 is CASSSGTSGRGETQYF. CDR3 DNA sequence: TGCGCCAGCAGCAGTGGGACTAGCGGGAGGGGGGAGACCCAGTACTTC.

The chain's CDR3 is CAWSVSGGDHYGYTF. The CDR3 DNA is TGTGCCTGGAGTGTATCCGGGGGGGACCACTATGGCTACACCTTC. The chain links TRBV30 to TRBJ1-2; tentatively, D is TRBD1 (5 bases). V was cut by 0 bases and J by 3 bases, with 14 bases left in between. The CDR3 runs to 15 residues. CDR1 and CDR2 (germline): GTSNPN, SVGIG (reference sequence).

The V call is TRBV28, the J call TRBJ2-3; D remains unclear. The CDR3 is made up of 12 amino acids. Looked up from germline, CDR1 is MDHEN and CDR2 is SYDVKM. Trimming shortened V by 6 bases and J by 1 base, and 5 bases separated the two germline ends. CDR3 sequence (DNA): TGTGCCAGCAGGCCAGGCACAGATACGCAGTATTTT. Translated: CASRPGTDTQYF.

This clone was recorded once. The gene calls are TRBV7-2 and TRBJ2-1; TRBD2 aligns across 9 bases. Trimming at V came to 6 bases and at J to 8 bases, leaving 5 bases not matched to a gene. The V gene's germline CDR1 is SGHTA and CDR2 FQGNSA. This CDR3 comprises 13 residues. This CDR3 is CASRLTSGYEQFF. Written as DNA, the CDR3 is TGTGCCAGCAGACTAACTAGCGGGTATGAGCAGTTCTTC.

The chain links TRBV28 to TRBJ2-7, with TRBD2 matching over 11 bases. Germline V gene data show CDR1 as MDHEN and CDR2 as SYDVKM. The V and J ends lost 1 base and 4 bases, in that order; junction bases with no gene match: 6. The CDR3 has 16 amino acids. This CDR3 reads CASSLSTSGRWYEQYF. CDR3 nucleotide sequence: TGTGCCAGCAGTTTATCTACTAGCGGGAGATGGTACGAGCAGTACTTC.

J is TRBJ2-5 and V is TRBV5-6; D is ambiguous. Trimming pared 1 base from V and 2 bases from J, leaving 3 bases between. This CDR3 spans 12 amino acids. Germline lookup yields CDR1 SGHDT and CDR2 YYEEEE. The CDR3 coding sequence is TGTGCCAGCAGCTTGCAGCAAGAGACCCAGTACTTC. Translating it yields CASSLQQETQYF. The full variable domain, with the rest looked up from reference TRBV5-6 and TRBJ2-5, is DAGVTQSPTHLIKTRGQQVTLRCSPKSGHDTVSWYQQALGQGPQFIFQYYEEEERQRGNFPDRFSGHQFPNYSSELNVNALLLGDSALYLCASSLQQETQYFGPGTRLLVL.

The chain uses TRBV28 and TRBJ1-5; D is undetermined. Germline loops: CDR1 MDHEN, CDR2 SYDVKM. The CDR3 spans 15 residues. V lost 6 bases to trimming and J lost 1 base, with 13 bases between them. The CDR3 DNA is TGTGCCAGCAGCCTCCGGAGTGGGAGCAATCAGCCCCAGCATTTT. This sequence encodes CASSLRSGSNQPQHF.

CDR3 sequence: CASSLGTGRVEKLFF. For the CDR3, the DNA is TGTGCCAGCAGCTTAGGGACCGGGCGGGTTGAAAAACTGTTTTTT. The chain recombines TRBV13 with TRBJ1-4; D gene ambiguous. CDR3 length equals 15 residues. Germline lookup yields CDR1 PRHDT and CDR2 FYEKMQ (reference sequence). Trimming left V 0 bases short and J 7 bases short, with 12 bases between.

The V and J genes are TRBV11-2 and TRBJ1-2, with 8 bases matching TRBD1. Trimming removed 1 base from V and 2 bases from J; junction bases left unmatched: 3. This CDR3 is 15 amino acids long. Germline loops: CDR1 SGHAT, CDR2 FQNNGV. The CDR3 nucleotides are TGTGCCAGCAGCTTAGCGGCAGGGGGCAACTATGGCTACACCTTC. Protein product: CASSLAAGGNYGYTF.